A single sample is the source of the 5 T cell receptor beta chains below, sequenced in a study of T cells after posttransplantation cyclophosphamide (dated by TCRdb to 2016 to 2018). Libraries were built with the immunoSEQ multiplex PCR assay. This is the immuneACCESS table as TCRdb keeps it, with only in-frame sequences that have V and J called. A part of the clones is gone; compared with another copy, unresolved V genes explain less than half, and the rest is unexplained. This sample shows over 25,000 clones, and none of them turns up only once. The ten largest clones capture under 3% of the sample. Sample: PBMCs. Every receptor here comes from an older woman in good health, CMV-negative, and a related stem cell transplant donor.

This clone was picked up many times. This chain links TRBV7-9 with TRBJ1-2, with 7 bases that match TRBD1. From germline, CDR1 is SEHNR and CDR2 FQNEAQ (reference sequence). The junction had 6 bases not matched to a gene; V was cut back by 4 bases and J by 1 base. The CDR3 contains 15 residues. The CDR3 loop is CASSWAGQLNYGYTF. The CDR3 DNA sequence: TGTGCCAGCAGCTGGGCGGGACAGCTTAACTATGGCTACACCTTC.

This clone came up a few times. The V and J genes are TRBV12-3 or TRBV12-4 and TRBJ1-5, with TRBD1 matching over 8 bases. V was clipped by 6 bases and J by 5 bases; unmatched bases: 6. The CDR3 covers 14 residues. CDR3: CASSWDRRDQPQHF. CDR3 sequence (DNA): TGTGCCAGCAGCTGGGACAGGCGGGATCAGCCCCAGCATTTT.

Many counts were recorded for this clone. The chain couples TRBV5-1 to TRBJ1-2; 12 nucleotides align to TRBD1. The CDR3 is 17 amino acids. Unmatched junction bases numbered 7, after V lost 0 bases and J lost 4 bases. Germline CDR1 SGHRS, CDR2 YFSETQ. The CDR3 is CASSLGSGTGGSYGYTF. The DNA of the CDR3 is TGCGCCAGCAGCTTGGGCTCAGGGACAGGGGGCAGCTATGGCTACACCTTC.

The gene calls are TRBV7-9 and TRBJ2-5; 8 bases agree with TRBD2. The CDR3 runs 16 residues. The trim removed 5 bases at V and 2 bases at J, leaving 10 bases unmatched. The germline V gene encodes CDR1 SEHNR and CDR2 FQNEAQ (reference sequence). DNA of the CDR3: TGTGCCAGCAGCGCCCGGACTAGCCGCGTGCAAGAGACCCAGTACTTC. Translation: CASSARTSRVQETQYF.

This clone was seen many times. CDR3 bases: TGTGCCAGCAGCGGAGGGGGGGTAGGCAATCAGCCCCAGCATTTT. It is translated as CASSGGGVGNQPQHF. The chain couples TRBV28 to TRBJ1-5; TRBD1 might be the D (6 bases). From germline, CDR1 is MDHEN and CDR2 SYDVKM. The CDR3 has 15 residues. V was cut by 6 bases and J by 2 bases, with 14 bases left in between. Filled out from reference TRBV28 and TRBJ1-5, the complete variable domain reads DVKVTQSSRYLVKRTGEKVFLECVQDMDHENMFWYRQDPGLGLRLIYFSYDVKMKEKGDIPEGYSVSREKKERFSLILESASTNQTSMYLCASSGGGVGNQPQHFGDGTRLSIL.